The 23 T cell receptor beta chains given below trace back to one sample, sequenced in a study of cytomegalovirus exposure and HLA in healthy donors. The PCR ran on 60 Vbeta and 13 Jbeta primers. The protocol was immunoSEQ multiplex PCR, while the TCRdb copy is restricted to in-frame clones and leaves out a portion. Of approximately 130,000 clones in the sample, around 9% were seen once. The material sequenced was PBMCs. The receptors were gathered from a woman aged 40 to 55 in good health and CMV-seropositive.

The genes are TRBV7-2 and TRBJ1-2, with 7 bases identical to TRBD1. Germline CDR1 and CDR2: SGHTA and FQGNSA. Trimming at V came to 4 bases and at J to 3 bases, leaving 2 bases not matched to a gene. The CDR3 loop spans 13 amino acids. The CDR3 region is CASSSGQDYGYTF. In nucleotides, the CDR3 is TGTGCCAGCAGCTCTGGACAGGACTATGGCTACACCTTC.

This clone was detected once. The rearrangement links TRBV14 to TRBJ2-5; 13 bases agree with TRBD2. The trim removed 4 bases at V and 5 bases at J, leaving 4 bases unmatched. CDR1 and CDR2 from the germline V gene are SGHDN and FVKESK. The CDR3 totals 15 residues. The CDR3 DNA follows: TGTGCCAGCAGCCGGACTAGCGGGGGTTTGGAGACCCAGTACTTC. Its translation is CASSRTSGGLETQYF.

This clone has only a few counts. This chain connects TRBV7-2 to TRBJ1-2; a weak D match, TRBD1 (5 bases). The germline gives CDR1 SGHTA, CDR2 FQGNSA. Trimming left V 5 bases short and J 4 bases short, with 11 bases between. This CDR3 comprises 13 residues. CDR3 region: CASSGRQIYGYTF. CDR3 DNA: TGTGCCAGCAGCGGCCGACAGATCTATGGCTACACCTTC.

A few counts support this clone. This rearrangement joins TRBV12-5 to TRBJ2-1, with D possibly being TRBD1 (6 bases). The CDR3 runs to 13 residues. Germline V gene sequence: CDR1 LGHNT, CDR2 FRNRAP. V was cut by 1 base and J by 7 bases, with 8 bases left in between. Written as DNA, the CDR3 is TGTGCTAGTGGTTTGGCAACAGGGAATGAGCAGTTCTTC. Amino acids: CASGLATGNEQFF.

This clone was counted between two and nine times. The J gene is TRBJ2-5, the V gene TRBV2; tentatively, D is TRBD1 (8 bases). This CDR3 has 14 residues. From germline, CDR1 is SNHLY and CDR2 FYNNEI. V was cut by 6 bases and J by 4 bases, with 15 bases left in between. As DNA, the CDR3 is TGTGCCAGCAGGGCCCACAGGGGGGGAGAGACCCAGTACTTC. Translating gives CASRAHRGGETQYF.

In regard to this clone: Other DNA sequences in this specimen translate into the identical CDR3. The rearrangement links TRBV5-1 to TRBJ1-1; 12 nucleotides line up with TRBD1. Germline lookup yields CDR1 SGHRS and CDR2 YFSETQ. The V and J ends lost 2 bases and 7 bases, in that order; junction bases with no gene match: 6. This CDR3 contains 15 residues. DNA for the CDR3: TGCGCCAGCAGCTTACCGGGACAGGGGGCGATTGAAGCTTTCTTT. Protein: CASSLPGQGAIEAFF. Supplemented by reference TRBV5-1 and TRBJ1-1, the full variable domain reads KAGVTQTPRYLIKTRGQQVTLSCSPISGHRSVSWYQQTPGQGLQFLFEYFSETQRNKGNFPGRFSGRQFSNSRSEMNVSTLELGDSALYLCASSLPGQGAIEAFFGQGTRLTVV.

There are a few counts of this clone. The CDR3 region has the DNA TGCGCCAGCAGCTTACAGGGGGCTACCGGGGAGCTGTTTTTT. This gives the protein CASSLQGATGELFF. This chain joins TRBV5-1 and TRBJ2-2; 9 bases match TRBD1. The CDR3 totals 14 residues. Germline loops: CDR1 SGHRS, CDR2 YFSETQ. V lost 2 bases to trimming and J lost 5 bases; unmatched junction nucleotides: 1.

The chain recombines TRBV5-6 with TRBJ1-4; D uncertain. The germline CDR1 and CDR2 sequences are SGHDT and YYEEEE. The V and J ends lost 3 bases and 0 bases respectively, with 9 bases between them. CDR3 length: 15 residues. The CDR3 sequence: CASSWALATNEKLFF. DNA for the CDR3: TGTGCCAGCAGCTGGGCTCTTGCAACTAATGAAAAACTGTTTTTT.

DNA for the CDR3: TGTGCCAGCAGCTTGGGTGCTAGCGGGGCGGCGCAGTATTTT. This sequence encodes CASSLGASGAAQYF. V is TRBV5-4 and J is TRBJ2-3; 9 positions match TRBD2. Trimming cost V 0 bases and J 10 bases; bases outside gene matches: 6. This CDR3 spans 14 amino acids. The V gene's germline CDR1 is SGHNT and CDR2 YYREEE (reference sequence).

A few counts support this clone. The chain couples TRBV19 to TRBJ2-1, with 8 bases identical to TRBD1. CDR3 length: 17 amino acids. V lost 3 bases and J lost 7; bases outside the gene matches: 14. Germline V gene data show CDR1 as LNHDA and CDR2 as SQIVND (reference sequence). The CDR3 DNA is TGTGCCAGTAGTATCCCCCCCGACAGGGGTTTTTATAATGAGCAGTTCTTC. Protein product: CASSIPPDRGFYNEQFF. The complete variable domain, with remaining parts taken from reference TRBV19 and TRBJ2-1, reads DGGITQSPKYLFRKEGQNVTLSCEQNLNHDAMYWYRQDPGQGLRLIYYSQIVNDFQKGDIAEGYSVSREKKESFPLTVTSAQKNPTAFYLCASSIPPDRGFYNEQFFGPGTRLTVL.

This chain links TRBV19 with TRBJ2-2, with D possibly being TRBD2 (6 bases). CDR1 is LNHDA and CDR2 is SQIVND in the germline V gene (reference sequence). V was cut by 6 bases and J by 0 bases, with 11 bases left in between. CDR3 size: 15 residues. The CDR3 DNA reads as TGTGCCAGTAGGCCTAGCGAAACGAACACCGGGGAGCTGTTTTTT. It encodes CASRPSETNTGELFF. Using reference TRBV19 and TRBJ2-2 for the parts outside the CDR3, the full variable domain is DGGITQSPKYLFRKEGQNVTLSCEQNLNHDAMYWYRQDPGQGLRLIYYSQIVNDFQKGDIAEGYSVSREKKESFPLTVTSAQKNPTAFYLCASRPSETNTGELFFGEGSRLTVL.

The V and J genes are TRBV4-1 and TRBJ2-2; 7 bases align to TRBD1. After removal of 0 bases from V and 3 bases from J, the junction contained 4 bases not matched to a gene. This CDR3 region has 16 residues. Germline-derived CDR1 and CDR2 are MGHRA and YSYEKL. The CDR3 region has the DNA TGCGCCAGCAGCCAAGATGGGACAGTACACACCGGGGAGCTGTTTTTT. This encodes CASSQDGTVHTGELFF.

Only a few counts were recorded for this clone. The chain employs TRBV27 and TRBJ2-2; no clear D. Germline lookup yields CDR1 MNHEY and CDR2 SMNVEV (reference sequence). The V end lost 6 bases, the J end lost 3 bases, and 5 bases lay between the germline ends. This CDR3 contains 12 residues. CDR3 nucleotide sequence: TGTGCCAGCAGCGACTACACCGGGGAGCTGTTTTTT. This sequence encodes CASSDYTGELFF.

The gene calls are TRBV19 and TRBJ2-1; D not certain. Germline values: CDR1 LNHDA, CDR2 SQIVND (reference sequence). The V gene lost 7 bases and the J gene lost 3 bases, with 10 bases spanning the gap. The CDR3 covers 13 residues. The CDR3 bases are TGTGCCAGTATAGGCACAGACTACAATGAGCAGTTCTTC. It translates to CASIGTDYNEQFF. Variable domain in full (rest from reference TRBV19 and TRBJ2-1): DGGITQSPKYLFRKEGQNVTLSCEQNLNHDAMYWYRQDPGQGLRLIYYSQIVNDFQKGDIAEGYSVSREKKESFPLTVTSAQKNPTAFYLCASIGTDYNEQFFGPGTRLTVL.

In its sample, this clone was seen a few times. The chain has TRBV5-4 and TRBJ1-1, with TRBD1 as a possible D gene (5 bases). V lost 4 bases, J lost 1 base, and 17 bases lay in between. The CDR3 runs to 16 residues. Germline V gene sequence: CDR1 SGHNT, CDR2 YYREEE (reference sequence). CDR3 residues: CASSKSLLGGNTEAFF. The CDR3 DNA follows: TGTGCCAGCAGCAAATCTTTGCTGGGGGGGAACACTGAAGCTTTCTTT.

This clone was seen more than once but under ten times. The V gene is TRBV9, the J gene TRBJ1-2; D is unresolved. The germline gives CDR1 SGDLS, CDR2 YYNGEE. This CDR3 region has 16 residues. V lost 0 bases to trimming and J lost 8 bases, with 20 bases between them. CDR3 amino acids: CASSVGGDTAGKGYTF. For the CDR3, the DNA is TGTGCCAGCAGCGTAGGGGGTGACACCGCGGGGAAGGGCTACACCTTC.

CDR3 region: CASTLDGRGGNIQYF. In DNA, the CDR3 is TGTGCCAGCACCCTCGACGGGCGGGGGGGAAACATTCAGTACTTC. The chain recombines TRBV5-5 with TRBJ2-4; 9 bases fit TRBD2. V was clipped by 6 bases and J by 6 bases; unmatched bases: 10. Looked up from germline, CDR1 is SGHKS and CDR2 is YYEKEE (reference sequence). This CDR3 contains 15 residues.

The V and J genes are TRBV10-3 and TRBJ1-1, with 9 bases fitting TRBD1. CDR3 size: 16 residues. Germline CDR1 and CDR2: ENHRY and SYGVKD. V shed 2 bases and J 0 bases; nucleotides not matched to a gene: 4. The CDR3 loop is CAISEPQGALNTEAFF. CDR3 in DNA: TGTGCCATCAGTGAGCCACAGGGGGCTCTGAACACTGAAGCTTTCTTT.

This clone has a handful of counts. V gene TRBV9 combines with J gene TRBJ2-1, with 12 bases that match TRBD2. Trimming took 3 bases from V and 4 from J; bases not matched to a gene: 23. The CDR3 is 22 amino acids. Germline loops: CDR1 SGDLS, CDR2 YYNGEE. As DNA, the CDR3 is TGTGCCAGCAGCGCTGGACTAGGAAGGCTGACTAGCGGGGGCGACATATACAATGAGCAGTTCTTC. As protein: CASSAGLGRLTSGGDIYNEQFF. The full variable domain, completed using reference TRBV9 and TRBJ2-1, is DSGVTQTPKHLITATGQRVTLRCSPRSGDLSVYWYQQSLDQGLQFLIQYYNGEERAKGNILERFSAQQFPDLHSELNLSSLELGDSALYFCASSAGLGRLTSGGDIYNEQFFGPGTRLTVL.

The rearrangement uses TRBV7-8 and TRBJ1-2; a possible D gene is TRBD1 (5 bases). Germline V gene sequence: CDR1 SGHVS, CDR2 FQNEAQ. Trimming stripped 1 base from V and 6 bases from J, with 12 bases between. The CDR3 runs 14 residues. The DNA of the CDR3 is TGTGCCAGCAGCTTAGGGACCAGGGAAAATGGCTACACCTTC. Translated: CASSLGTRENGYTF.

This clone has only a few counts. The J gene is TRBJ1-2, the V gene TRBV5-6, with TRBD1 matching over 11 bases. This CDR3 contains 15 residues. After removal of 1 base from V and 3 bases from J, the junction contained 2 bases not matched to a gene. CDR1 and CDR2 from the germline V gene are SGHDT and YYEEEE. The CDR3 loop is CASSLLGQGDYGYTF. The CDR3 coding sequence is TGTGCCAGCAGCTTGCTGGGACAGGGGGACTATGGCTACACCTTC.

This clone was counted once. The CDR3 DNA reads as TGTGCCAGCAGTGCCCGGCCGAGCGGACTCGCAAGGAATACGCAGTATTTT. This sequence encodes CASSARPSGLARNTQYF. This chain links TRBV2 with TRBJ2-3; D may be TRBD2 (5 bases). CDR3 length: 17 residues. V dropped 4 bases and J dropped 7 bases, with 24 bases sitting between them. CDR1 is SNHLY and CDR2 is FYNNEI in the germline V gene.

The chain is built from TRBV4-1 and TRBJ1-2; D might be TRBD1 (6 bases). The CDR3 covers 15 residues. Between the trimmed V and J ends, which lost 3 bases and 3 bases, there was a span of 14 bases. The germline V gene encodes CDR1 MGHRA and CDR2 YSYEKL. CDR3 in amino acids: CASSQGIQGDYGYTF. CDR3 bases: TGCGCCAGCAGCCAGGGAATACAGGGTGACTATGGCTACACCTTC.